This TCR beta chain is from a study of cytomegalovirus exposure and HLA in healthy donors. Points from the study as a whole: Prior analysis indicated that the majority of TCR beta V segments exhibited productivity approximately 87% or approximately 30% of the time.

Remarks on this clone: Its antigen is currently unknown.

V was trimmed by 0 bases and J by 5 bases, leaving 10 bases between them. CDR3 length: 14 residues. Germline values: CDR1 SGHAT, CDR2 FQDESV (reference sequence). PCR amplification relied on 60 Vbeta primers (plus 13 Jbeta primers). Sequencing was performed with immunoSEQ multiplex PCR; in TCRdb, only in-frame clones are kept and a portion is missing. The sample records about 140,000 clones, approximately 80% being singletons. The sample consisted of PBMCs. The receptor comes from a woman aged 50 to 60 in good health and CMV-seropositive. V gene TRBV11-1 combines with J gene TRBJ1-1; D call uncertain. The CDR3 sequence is CASSLARIGTEAFF. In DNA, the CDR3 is TGTGCCAGCAGCTTAGCTAGAATCGGGACTGAAGCTTTCTTT.